The rows below give T cell receptor beta chains drawn from one sample of a study of PD-1 and CTLA-4 blockade in melanoma. Data came from immunoSEQ multiplex PCR; TCRdb stores just in-frame clones and leaves some out. The sample lists almost 30,000 clones, roughly nine tenths occurring once. The source material was CD8+ T cells from peripheral blood, sampled before anti-PD-1 treatment. The receptors were sampled from a human donor with melanoma. The CDR3 runs from the conserved cysteine through the conserved F or W. The D gene is left open where the match is weak. Size is stated for part of the rows, as once, few or many counts, or as a class when the clone is expanded.

clone size: few
V gene: TRBV6-4
D gene: .
J gene: TRBJ1-6
CDR3 protein: CASSDSDNSPLHF
CDR3 DNA: TGTGCCAGCAGTGACTCGGACAATTCACCCCTCCACTTT

clone size: few
V gene: TRBV7-9
D gene: TRBD2
J gene: TRBJ2-1
CDR3 protein: CASSPRTSGLYNEQFF
CDR3 DNA: TGTGCCAGCAGCCCGCGGACTAGCGGACTTTACAATGAGCAGTTCTTC

clone size: .
V gene: TRBV6-2/TRBV6-3
D gene: TRBD1
J gene: TRBJ1-5
CDR3 protein: CASSSGGLGDQPQHF
CDR3 DNA: TGTGCCAGCAGTTCAGGGGGCTTAGGCGATCAGCCCCAGCATTTT

clone size: .
V gene: TRBV21-1
D gene: .
J gene: TRBJ2-1
CDR3 protein: CASSACRRGALSSYNEQFF
CDR3 DNA: TGTGCCAGCAGCGCGTGTCGGCGGGGGGCCCTTAGCTCCTACAATGAGCAGTTCTTC

clone size: .
V gene: TRBV5-1
D gene: .
J gene: TRBJ2-2
CDR3 protein: CASSLAGRDSGELFF
CDR3 DNA: TGCGCCAGCAGCTTGGCTGGCAGGGACTCCGGGGAGCTGTTTTTT

clone size: .
V gene: TRBV25-1
D gene: .
J gene: TRBJ2-3
CDR3 protein: CASSERNSGTDTQYF
CDR3 DNA: TGTGCCAGCAGTGAAAGGAATAGCGGCACAGATACGCAGTATTTT

clone size: .
V gene: TRBV7-9
D gene: .
J gene: TRBJ1-3
CDR3 protein: CASSSTGNTIYF
CDR3 DNA: TGTGCCAGCAGTTCCACTGGAAACACCATATATTTT

clone size: .
V gene: TRBV2
D gene: TRBD1
J gene: TRBJ1-5
CDR3 protein: CASSPGQGTGQPQHF
CDR3 DNA: TGTGCCAGCAGTCCGGGACAGGGGACTGGACAGCCCCAGCATTTT

clone size: .
V gene: TRBV30
D gene: .
J gene: TRBJ1-1
CDR3 protein: CAWSVLGNTEAFF
CDR3 DNA: TGTGCCTGGAGTGTACTGGGAAACACTGAAGCTTTCTTT

clone size: .
V gene: TRBV11-2
D gene: .
J gene: TRBJ2-7
CDR3 protein: CASSLDRWVTYEQYF
CDR3 DNA: TGTGCCAGCAGCTTAGATCGCTGGGTTACCTACGAGCAGTACTTC

clone size: once
V gene: TRBV29-1
D gene: .
J gene: TRBJ2-3
CDR3 protein: CSAWGEQYSTDTQYF
CDR3 DNA: TGCAGCGCGTGGGGGGAACAATATAGCACAGATACGCAGTATTTT

clone size: .
V gene: TRBV7-9
D gene: TRBD1
J gene: TRBJ1-4
CDR3 protein: CASSLGQGNEKLFF
CDR3 DNA: TGTGCCAGCAGTCTCGGACAGGGCAATGAAAAACTGTTTTTT

clone size: .
V gene: TRBV5-4
D gene: .
J gene: TRBJ2-6
CDR3 protein: CASSLAWGGANVLTF
CDR3 DNA: TGTGCCAGCAGCTTGGCCTGGGGTGGGGCCAACGTCCTGACTTTC

clone size: .
V gene: TRBV3-1/TRBV3-2
D gene: .
J gene: TRBJ2-7
CDR3 protein: CASSQGYGTYEQYF
CDR3 DNA: TGTGCCAGCAGCCAAGGGTACGGGACCTACGAGCAGTACTTC

clone size: .
V gene: TRBV5-4
D gene: TRBD1
J gene: TRBJ2-3
CDR3 protein: CASSLGQGVPDTQYF
CDR3 DNA: TGTGCCAGCAGCTTGGGACAGGGAGTCCCAGATACGCAGTATTTT

clone size: .
V gene: TRBV20-1
D gene: .
J gene: TRBJ2-7
CDR3 protein: CSASTGTPSSYEQYF
CDR3 DNA: TGCAGTGCTAGTACCGGGACACCGAGCTCCTACGAGCAGTACTTC

clone size: .
V gene: TRBV4-1
D gene: TRBD2
J gene: TRBJ2-3
CDR3 protein: CASSQDSGRTDTQYF
CDR3 DNA: TGCGCCAGCAGCCAAGATAGCGGGAGAACAGATACGCAGTATTTT

clone size: .
V gene: TRBV7-9
D gene: .
J gene: TRBJ2-2
CDR3 protein: CASSLVYTGELFF
CDR3 DNA: TGTGCCAGCAGCTTAGTTTACACCGGGGAGCTGTTTTTT

clone size: .
V gene: TRBV28
D gene: .
J gene: TRBJ1-5
CDR3 protein: CASSLLSGSINQPQHF
CDR3 DNA: TGTGCCAGCAGTTTATTATCAGGGAGCATCAATCAGCCCCAGCATTTT

clone size: .
V gene: TRBV11-2
D gene: TRBD1
J gene: TRBJ1-1
CDR3 protein: CASSLTPGGNTEAFF
CDR3 DNA: TGTGCCAGCAGCTTAACCCCAGGGGGCAACACTGAAGCTTTCTTT

clone size: .
V gene: TRBV2
D gene: .
J gene: TRBJ1-2
CDR3 protein: CASSEHSGDYGYTF
CDR3 DNA: TGTGCCAGCAGTGAACATTCAGGGGACTATGGCTACACCTTC

clone size: .
V gene: TRBV6-5
D gene: TRBD2
J gene: TRBJ2-2
CDR3 protein: CASSYGLAGRTGELFF
CDR3 DNA: TGTGCCAGCAGTTACGGACTAGCGGGTAGGACCGGGGAGCTGTTTTTT

clone size: .
V gene: TRBV27
D gene: .
J gene: TRBJ1-2
CDR3 protein: CASRGTNYGYTF
CDR3 DNA: TGTGCCAGCAGGGGGACCAACTATGGCTACACCTTC

clone size: .
V gene: TRBV5-1
D gene: .
J gene: TRBJ2-2
CDR3 protein: CASSFRRLTNTGELFF
CDR3 DNA: TGCGCCAGCAGCTTTAGGAGACTGACGAACACCGGGGAGCTGTTTTTT

clone size: once
V gene: TRBV7-8
D gene: TRBD2
J gene: TRBJ2-7
CDR3 protein: CASSLERGGPYEQYF
CDR3 DNA: TGTGCCAGCAGCTTAGAGCGCGGGGGACCCTACGAGCAGTACTTC

clone size: .
V gene: TRBV19
D gene: .
J gene: TRBJ2-6
CDR3 protein: CASSADGLSGANVLTF
CDR3 DNA: TGTGCCAGTAGTGCGGACGGACTCTCTGGGGCCAACGTCCTGACTTTC

clone size: .
V gene: TRBV2
D gene: .
J gene: TRBJ2-7
CDR3 protein: CASMRTTSYEQYF
CDR3 DNA: TGTGCCAGCATGAGGACGACCTCCTACGAGCAGTACTTC

clone size: .
V gene: TRBV7-9
D gene: TRBD1
J gene: TRBJ1-3
CDR3 protein: CASSSDRGHTIYF
CDR3 DNA: TGTGCCAGCAGCTCGGACAGGGGACACACCATATATTTT

clone size: .
V gene: TRBV10-3
D gene: TRBD1
J gene: TRBJ2-7
CDR3 protein: CAISDPDRGSSYEQYF
CDR3 DNA: TGTGCCATCAGTGACCCCGACAGGGGGAGCTCCTACGAGCAGTACTTC

clone size: .
V gene: TRBV29-1
D gene: .
J gene: TRBJ1-1
CDR3 protein: CSVEDLYGVAFF
CDR3 DNA: TGCAGCGTTGAAGATCTTTATGGAGTAGCTTTCTTT

clone size: .
V gene: TRBV7-9
D gene: .
J gene: TRBJ2-1
CDR3 protein: CASSPADYNEQFF
CDR3 DNA: TGTGCCAGCAGCCCAGCAGATTACAATGAGCAGTTCTTC

clone size: .
V gene: TRBV7-2
D gene: .
J gene: TRBJ1-2
CDR3 protein: CASSLADGYGYTF
CDR3 DNA: TGTGCCAGCAGCTTAGCGGACGGGTATGGCTACACCTTC

clone size: .
V gene: TRBV19
D gene: TRBD1
J gene: TRBJ1-2
CDR3 protein: CASSIPRQGSYGYTF
CDR3 DNA: TGTGCCAGTAGTATTCCAAGACAGGGTAGCTATGGCTACACCTTC

clone size: .
V gene: TRBV6-1
D gene: .
J gene: TRBJ1-5
CDR3 protein: CASSEGDAHQPQHF
CDR3 DNA: TGTGCCAGCAGTGAAGGGGACGCTCATCAGCCCCAGCATTTT

clone size: .
V gene: TRBV4-1
D gene: .
J gene: TRBJ2-7
CDR3 protein: CASSQKFPDYEQYF
CDR3 DNA: TGCGCCAGCAGCCAAAAGTTCCCTGACTACGAGCAGTACTTC

clone size: .
V gene: TRBV27
D gene: .
J gene: TRBJ2-3
CDR3 protein: CASSSLLVEVDTQYF
CDR3 DNA: TGTGCCAGCAGTTCCCTCCTAGTTGAAGTAGATACGCAGTATTTT

clone size: .
V gene: TRBV7-9
D gene: .
J gene: TRBJ2-1
CDR3 protein: CASSLRDNEQFF
CDR3 DNA: TGTGCCAGCAGCTTAAGGGACAATGAGCAGTTCTTC